The 17 T cell receptor beta chains presented below share a single source sample, sequenced in a study of T cell responses to AZD1222 COVID-19 vaccine. TCRdb keeps only in-frame clones here, not all; method: immunoSEQ multiplex PCR. Among some 150,000 clones listed, around 88% were seen once. The specimen was peripheral blood, collected on day 0 of AZD1222 vaccination. The receptors were gathered from an adult in good health.

The genes are TRBV7-2 and TRBJ2-3, with 10 bases matching TRBD1. Trimming removed 5 bases from V and 1 base from J; junction bases left unmatched: 6. The CDR3 has 16 amino acids. Germline values: CDR1 SGHTA, CDR2 FQGNSA. The CDR3 loop reads CASSRDRGYGTDTQYF. CDR3 DNA sequence: TGTGCCAGCAGCAGGGACAGGGGTTATGGCACAGATACGCAGTATTTT.

Concerning this clone itself: Within the sample, other DNA sequences also encode this same CDR3. V is TRBV5-4 and J is TRBJ1-2, with 9 bases fitting TRBD1. This CDR3 spans 13 amino acids. In germline, CDR1 is SGHNT, CDR2 YYREEE (reference sequence). Unmatched junction bases numbered 1, after V lost 2 bases and J lost 5 bases. The DNA of the CDR3 is TGTGCCAGCAGCTTACAGGGGGCGTATGGCTACACCTTC. It is translated as CASSLQGAYGYTF.

This chain links TRBV2 with TRBJ1-4, with a weak D call TRBD1 (5 bases). CDR1 and CDR2 from the germline V gene are SNHLY and FYNNEI. The CDR3 consists of 14 residues. The V end lost 6 bases, the J end lost 7 bases, and 15 bases lay between the germline ends. Here the CDR3 reads CASSPRTSPEKLFF. DNA of the CDR3: TGTGCCAGCAGCCCTAGGACAAGTCCTGAAAAACTGTTTTTT.

This clone was observed once. The V call is TRBV15, the J call TRBJ2-3, with D unclear. The CDR3 runs to 12 residues. Trimming stripped 3 bases from V and 4 bases from J, with 5 bases between. Germline V gene lookup returns CDR1 LNHNV and CDR2 YYDKDF (reference sequence). The CDR3 nucleotides are TGTGCCACCAGCAGCACTGCAGATACGCAGTATTTT. Protein: CATSSTADTQYF.

This rearrangement joins TRBV19 to TRBJ1-2; D is possibly TRBD1 (6 bases). CDR3 size: 14 residues. Germline V gives CDR1 LNHDA, CDR2 SQIVND (reference sequence). Trimming left V 6 bases short and J 4 bases short, with 15 bases between. This CDR3 is CASREQGGSYGYTF. The CDR3 nucleotides read TGTGCCAGTAGGGAACAGGGTGGTTCCTATGGCTACACCTTC.

V and J are TRBV11-2 and TRBJ1-1, with D tentatively TRBD1 (6 bases). V was pared by 2 bases and J by 0 bases, with 10 bases between. CDR1 is SGHAT, CDR2 FQNNGV, per germline. This CDR3 spans 15 amino acids. In DNA form, the CDR3 reads TGTGCCAGCAGCTTAAACAGGGCAATGAACACTGAAGCTTTCTTT. Translated, it gives CASSLNRAMNTEAFF.

This chain joins TRBV4-2 and TRBJ2-7; D is unclear. Germline CDR1 reads LGHNA; CDR2 reads YNFKEQ. The length of the CDR3 is 15 residues. Trimming shortened V by 1 base and J by 0 bases, and 10 bases separated the two germline ends. The CDR3 protein is CASSQAHKSSYEQYF. DNA of the CDR3: TGTGCCAGCAGCCAAGCCCATAAAAGCTCCTACGAGCAGTACTTC.

The chain employs TRBV9 and TRBJ1-6; no clear D gene. The CDR3 has 15 amino acids. Trimming removed 4 bases from V and 10 bases from J, with 18 bases in between. From germline, CDR1 is SGDLS and CDR2 YYNGEE. The CDR3 DNA sequence: TGTGCCAGCAGCCCCTGGGAGGGAGGAGGCTCACCCCTCCACTTT. Amino acids: CASSPWEGGGSPLHF.

In this sample, this clone turned up a few times. The chain couples TRBV5-1 to TRBJ2-1; 9 bases map to TRBD1. Germline CDR1 SGHRS, CDR2 YFSETQ. With 0 bases clipped from V and 3 bases from J, the junction kept 1 base outside the gene matches. There are 15 residues in the CDR3. CDR3 sequence: CASSLGDRDYNEQFF. CDR3 sequence (DNA): TGCGCCAGCAGCTTGGGGGACAGGGACTACAATGAGCAGTTCTTC.

Worth noting for this clone: A read error may produce the germline difference seen at one junction end. V gene TRBV28 combines with J gene TRBJ1-1, with D maybe TRBD1 (5 bases). Germline V CDR1 and CDR2: MDHEN, SYDVKM. The CDR3 has 13 residues. The DNA of the CDR3 is TGTGCCACCAGTAGGGGTCCGAACACTGAAGCTTTCTTT. Amino acids: CATSRGPNTEAFF.

The V and J genes are TRBV20-1 and TRBJ2-5; no definite D call. Germline CDR1 and CDR2: DFQATT and SNEGSKA (reference sequence). Trimming pared 3 bases from V and 2 bases from J, leaving 13 bases between. This CDR3 comprises 14 residues. The CDR3 spells CSASDGARQETQYF. In DNA form, the CDR3 reads TGCAGTGCTAGTGACGGCGCTCGGCAAGAGACCCAGTACTTC.

CDR3 amino acids: CASSQAIFRVLVKHGYTF. DNA of the CDR3: TGCGCCAGCAGTCAAGCCATTTTCAGGGTTCTGGTTAAGCATGGCTACACCTTC. The chain carries TRBV23-1 and TRBJ1-2; TRBD1 might be the D (5 bases). Being an ORF, TRBV23-1 has a function that is uncertain. The CDR3 consists of 18 residues. V lost 2 bases to trimming and J lost 6 bases, with 25 bases between them.

This chain connects TRBV28 to TRBJ1-2; 8 bases match TRBD1. Per the germline V gene, CDR1 is MDHEN and CDR2 is SYDVKM. J was trimmed by 6 bases and V by 7 bases; bases with no gene match: 7. The CDR3 runs to 13 residues. CDR3 coding DNA: TGTGCCAGCACCCTGGACAGGGTTGATGGCTACACCTTC. As protein: CASTLDRVDGYTF.

The V and J genes are TRBV15 and TRBJ1-5; D gene unclear. Germline-derived CDR1 and CDR2 are LNHNV and YYDKDF (reference sequence). There are 14 residues in the CDR3. The V gene lost 8 bases and the J gene lost 0 bases, with 11 bases spanning the gap. The CDR3, as DNA: TGTGCCACCTGGACCGGTATTAGCAATCAGCCCCAGCATTTT. It codes for CATWTGISNQPQHF.

V usage is TRBV7-2 and J usage is TRBJ2-5, with 9 bases fitting TRBD2. J gave up 7 bases and V 5 bases, and 5 bases lay outside the gene matches. Per germline, CDR1 SGHTA and CDR2 FQGNSA. This CDR3 spans 13 amino acids. The CDR3 DNA reads TGTGCCAGCAGCCGGGGGACTAGCTGGACCCAGTACTTC. Protein: CASSRGTSWTQYF. The entire variable domain, with the rest obtained from reference TRBV7-2 and TRBJ2-5, is as follows: GAGVSQSPSNKVTEKGKDVELRCDPISGHTALYWYRQSLGQGLEFLIYFQGNSAPDKSGLPSDRFSAERTGGSVSTLTIQRTQQEDSAVYLCASSRGTSWTQYFGPGTRLLVL.

The chain has TRBV19 and TRBJ1-2, with a possible D match to TRBD1 (6 bases). Germline-derived CDR1 and CDR2 are LNHDA and SQIVND (reference sequence). CDR3 length: 14 residues. Trimming took 0 bases from V and 10 from J, leaving 15 bases between them. This chain's CDR3 is CASSIERQALHYTF. The CDR3 coding sequence is TGTGCCAGTAGTATAGAGCGACAGGCGCTCCACTACACCTTC.

This sequence joins TRBV24-1 and TRBJ1-2; D ambiguous. Germline V lookup: CDR1 KGHDR, CDR2 SFDVKD. The CDR3 spans 13 residues. With 10 bases removed from V and 1 base from J, the gap between germline ends came to 12 bases. The CDR3 region has the DNA TGTGCCACTTCCGACCCCCATAACTATGGCTACACCTTC. It codes for CATSDPHNYGYTF.